The clone carrying this TCR beta chain has only a few counts. Its antigen is unidentified. Without exception, sorted populations had purity beyond 98%. The sample originates from a study of beta chain features in type 1 diabetes. Study results and caveats: Within patients, naive, central memory and Treg TCRB repertoires seemed more similar than within healthy donors. Shorter TCRB CDR3s, moderately but significantly so, were found in Type 1 diabetes patients in all four CD4+ subsets.

Sequencing targeted expressed TCRB transcripts, as all isolated RNA had been reverse transcribed. The repertoire was sequenced with immunoSEQ multiplex PCR; TCRdb's copy has only in-frame clones and lacks some. The sample yields 680,000 or so clones, 13% seen once. Material for sequencing was naive CD4+ T cells from blood. The source is a man aged 18 to 29 with type 1 diabetes.

CDR3: CASSPRTGTNYGYTF. CDR3 nucleotides: TGTGCCAGCAGCCCCAGGACAGGGACTAACTATGGCTACACCTTC. The rearrangement joins TRBV9 to TRBJ1-2; 8 nucleotides align to TRBD1. Germline CDR1 reads SGDLS; CDR2 reads YYNGEE. This CDR3 contains 15 residues. V shed 4 bases and J 0 bases; nucleotides not matched to a gene: 5.